A single sample is the source of the 20 T cell receptor beta chains below, sequenced in a study of T cells after yellow fever vaccination. TCRdb processed the 5' RACE reads anew with MiXCR; each CDR3 protein has one entry. The sample yields some 220,000 distinct CDR3 sequences, 2.5% to 3.5% seen once. The sequencing used CD4+ T cells sorted from PBMCs, collected 10 days after the yellow fever booster vaccination. The receptors were sampled from a young man who received the YFV17D yellow fever vaccine.

The sample holds a few counts of this clonotype. The chain carries TRBV4-2 and TRBJ2-4; D remains unclear. Trimming cost V 1 base and J 7 bases, with 14 bases left between them. The V gene's germline CDR1 is LGHNA and CDR2 YNFKEQ. This CDR3 is built from 15 residues. The CDR3 DNA sequence: TGTGCCAGCAGCCAAGCTCCTGGGGTAGAGAACATTCAGTACTTC. Its translation is CASSQAPGVENIQYF.

The sample holds many counts of this clonotype. This chain links TRBV28 with TRBJ1-5; tentative D call: TRBD1 (5 bases). The CDR3 runs 15 residues. The germline gives CDR1 MDHEN, CDR2 SYDVKM. V was trimmed by 1 base and J by 3 bases, leaving 10 bases between them. As DNA, the CDR3 is TGTGCCAGCAGTTTATTCTCCAGGGACAATCAGCCCCAGCATTTT. This gives the protein CASSLFSRDNQPQHF.

This clonotype was detected ten times or more. The chain couples TRBV15 to TRBJ1-1; 7 nucleotides agree with TRBD1. Germline V gene lookup returns CDR1 LNHNV and CDR2 YYDKDF (reference sequence). V trimming: 0 bases; J trimming: 2 bases; junction bases outside the gene matches: 9. The CDR3 has 17 residues. DNA of the CDR3: TGTGCCACCAGCAGAGACGCTTGGACAGGTCGCAACACTGAAGCTTTCTTT. Translating gives CATSRDAWTGRNTEAFF.

The chain employs TRBV4-2 and TRBJ2-3; 9 bases align to TRBD2. With 5 bases clipped from V and 6 bases from J, the junction kept 12 bases outside the gene matches. Germline V gene sequence: CDR1 LGHNA, CDR2 YNFKEQ. CDR3 length: 16 residues. The CDR3 sequence: CASSENAAGGGDTQYF. The CDR3 DNA is TGTGCCAGCAGCGAAAACGCAGCGGGGGGCGGGGATACGCAGTATTTT.

This CDR3 reads CASSLAFRVDGYTF. CDR3 sequence (DNA): TGTGCCAGCAGCTTGGCCTTCAGGGTAGATGGCTACACCTTC. This chain uses TRBV5-6 with TRBJ1-2, with D possibly matching TRBD1 (5 bases). CDR1 is SGHDT and CDR2 is YYEEEE in the germline V gene. The CDR3 has 14 residues. Trimming took 0 bases from V and 6 from J, leaving 12 bases between them. The whole variable domain, remainder taken from reference TRBV5-6 and TRBJ1-2, is DAGVTQSPTHLIKTRGQQVTLRCSPKSGHDTVSWYQQALGQGPQFIFQYYEEEERQRGNFPDRFSGHQFPNYSSELNVNALLLGDSALYLCASSLAFRVDGYTFGSGTRLTVV.

This clonotype was recorded at least ten times. This chain links TRBV7-6 with TRBJ2-5, with 7 bases matching TRBD1. Losses at the gene ends were 3 bases for V and 1 base for J; bases not matched to a gene: 8. Germline values: CDR1 SGHVS, CDR2 FNYEAQ. The length of the CDR3 is 16 residues. This chain's CDR3 is CASSFGQVKLQETQYF. The CDR3 DNA follows: TGTGCCAGCAGCTTCGGACAGGTTAAACTCCAAGAGACCCAGTACTTC.

In this sample, this clonotype turned up many times. The rearrangement links TRBV5-6 to TRBJ1-2; D not certain. The CDR3 extends over 15 amino acids. The germline gives CDR1 SGHDT, CDR2 YYEEEE. Trimming took off 1 base at V and 8 bases at J, with 18 bases between the two ends. The CDR3 spells CASSLTGRSKEGYTF. CDR3 coding DNA: TGTGCCAGCAGCTTGACGGGCAGAAGCAAGGAGGGCTACACCTTC.

This clonotype was recorded a few times. V and J are TRBV24-1 and TRBJ1-2; TRBD1 matches at 7 bases. The germline V gene has CDR1 KGHDR and CDR2 SFDVKD. This CDR3 has 14 amino acids. J was trimmed by 2 bases and V by 5 bases; bases with no gene match: 4. The CDR3 nucleotides read TGTGCCACCAGTGCCGGGGACAGAAACTATGGCTACACCTTC. Protein product: CATSAGDRNYGYTF.

The chain employs TRBV12-3 or TRBV12-4 and TRBJ1-5; D is possibly TRBD1 (5 bases). The CDR3 loop spans 14 amino acids. V gave up 2 bases and J gave up 2 bases, with 7 bases separating them. DNA for the CDR3: TGTGCCAGCAGTTTATGGGGGGGCAATCAGCCCCAGCATTTT. It yields the protein CASSLWGGNQPQHF.

This clonotype was seen many times. The chain is built from TRBV5-1 and TRBJ1-2; tentative D call: TRBD1 (6 bases). V lost 4 bases and J 3 bases, leaving 10 bases between the germline ends. In germline, CDR1 is SGHRS, CDR2 YFSETQ. The length of the CDR3 is 13 residues. The CDR3 region has the DNA TGCGCCAGCAGCCCCGCAGGGGACTATGGCTACACCTTC. As protein: CASSPAGDYGYTF.

V and J are TRBV6-5 and TRBJ1-2; D unresolved. Germline V lookup: CDR1 MNHEY, CDR2 SVGAGI. Trimming stripped 2 bases from V and 8 bases from J, with 15 bases between. The CDR3 length is 14 residues. The CDR3 nucleotides read TGTGCCAGCAGTTACCCCGGACGCATCAGGGGCTACACCTTC. It translates to CASSYPGRIRGYTF.

This clonotype was counted many times. This sequence joins TRBV9 and TRBJ2-2, with TRBD2 as a possible D gene (5 bases). Germline V CDR1 and CDR2: SGDLS, YYNGEE. Trimming removed 1 base at V and 7 bases at J, with 8 bases between. CDR3 length equals 13 residues. CDR3 in amino acids: CASSVLSGGELFF. The CDR3 DNA follows: TGTGCCAGCAGCGTACTCAGCGGCGGGGAGCTGTTTTTT.

In its sample, this clonotype was seen many times. The chain employs TRBV7-2 and TRBJ2-1; TRBD1 is a possible D gene (5 bases). CDR1 is SGHTA, CDR2 FQGNSA, per germline. Trimming removed 8 bases from V and 12 bases from J, with 17 bases in between. The CDR3 covers 12 residues. The CDR3 DNA follows: TGTGCCAGCGCAAACCACATAAGGGGGCAGTTCTTC. Its translation: CASANHIRGQFF.

This clonotype has ten or more counts. This chain uses TRBV29-1 with TRBJ1-2; tentative D call: TRBD1 (5 bases). V was shortened by 4 bases and J by 5 bases, with 8 bases between the two germline ends. The germline V gene encodes CDR1 SQVTM and CDR2 ANQGSEA. This CDR3 contains 11 residues. CDR3 residues: CSVGQGYGYTF. The CDR3, as DNA: TGCAGCGTTGGCCAGGGATATGGCTACACCTTC.

This clonotype was recorded many times. V is TRBV5-1 and J is TRBJ1-1; D may be TRBD1 (6 bases). V was shortened by 5 bases and J by 2 bases, with 13 bases between the two germline ends. Germline V gene sequence: CDR1 SGHRS, CDR2 YFSETQ. The CDR3 has 14 residues. CDR3 protein: CASSRQASNTEAFF. DNA of the CDR3: TGCGCCAGCAGTCGACAGGCTAGTAACACTGAAGCTTTCTTT.

This clonotype was observed a handful of times. CDR3 protein: CASSLWVDRGNQPQHF. CDR3 DNA: TGTGCCAGCTCCCTTTGGGTTGACAGGGGAAATCAGCCCCAGCATTTT. This chain uses TRBV7-2 with TRBJ1-5; 8 bases are shared with TRBD1. Germline-derived CDR1 and CDR2 are SGHTA and FQGNSA. J gave up 4 bases and V 8 bases, and 13 bases lay outside the gene matches. The CDR3 has 16 residues. The whole variable domain, remainder taken from reference TRBV7-2 and TRBJ1-5, is GAGVSQSPSNKVTEKGKDVELRCDPISGHTALYWYRQSLGQGLEFLIYFQGNSAPDKSGLPSDRFSAERTGGSVSTLTIQRTQQEDSAVYLCASSLWVDRGNQPQHFGDGTRLSIL.

The sample holds many counts of this clonotype. This chain uses TRBV7-7 with TRBJ2-3, with TRBD2 as a possible D gene (5 bases). The ends were cut back, 1 base at V and 4 bases at J, with 18 bases in the middle. Germline V gene data show CDR1 as SSHAT and CDR2 as FNYEAQ (reference sequence). The CDR3 totals 17 residues. This CDR3 is CASSLGALGSGADTQYF. CDR3 bases: TGTGCCAGCAGCTTAGGGGCTTTAGGGAGCGGCGCAGATACGCAGTATTTT.

This clonotype appeared once. Being one base from a much bigger clone, this may be a read error. The V gene is TRBV20-1, the J gene TRBJ1-3, with a possible D match to TRBD1 (6 bases). This CDR3 is built from 14 residues. The germline V gene has CDR1 DFQATT and CDR2 SNEGSKA (reference sequence). The V end was cut by 6 bases, the J end by 4 bases, with 16 bases between. The CDR3 DNA follows: TGCAGTGCCAGACAGGACGGGGCGGGAAACACCATATATTTT. Its protein product is CSARQDGAGNTIYF.

This chain connects TRBV7-9 to TRBJ1-4, with D tentatively TRBD1 (5 bases). The V end was cut by 5 bases, the J end by 0 bases, with 16 bases between. The CDR3 totals 17 residues. Looked up from germline, CDR1 is SEHNR and CDR2 is FQNEAQ (reference sequence). CDR3 residues: CASSPGAGMATNEKLFF. In DNA, the CDR3 is TGTGCCAGCAGCCCCGGGGCAGGCATGGCAACTAATGAAAAACTGTTTTTT. The variable domain in full, with the rest retrieved from reference TRBV7-9 and TRBJ1-4, is DTGVSQNPRHKITKRGQNVTFRCDPISEHNRLYWYRQTLGQGPEFLTYFQNEAQLEKSRLLSDRFSAERPKGSFSTLEIQRTEQGDSAMYLCASSPGAGMATNEKLFFGSGTQLSVL.

V gene TRBV11-2 combines with J gene TRBJ2-3, with D unclear. Germline CDR1 and CDR2: SGHAT and FQNNGV. V was clipped by 8 bases and J by 1 base, with 10 bases between them. This CDR3 comprises 13 residues. CDR3: CASLRTGTDTQYF. For the CDR3, the DNA is TGTGCCAGCCTGCGGACGGGCACAGATACGCAGTATTTT.